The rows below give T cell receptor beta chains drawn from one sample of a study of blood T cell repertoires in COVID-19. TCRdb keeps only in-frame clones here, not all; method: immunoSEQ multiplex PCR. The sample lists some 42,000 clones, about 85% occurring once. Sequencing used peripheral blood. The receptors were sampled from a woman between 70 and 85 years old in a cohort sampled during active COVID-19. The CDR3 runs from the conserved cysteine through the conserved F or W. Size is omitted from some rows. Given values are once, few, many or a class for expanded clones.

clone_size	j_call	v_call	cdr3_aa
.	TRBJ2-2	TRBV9	CASSVDSGVSGELFF
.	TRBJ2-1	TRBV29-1	CSADHRVGNEQFF
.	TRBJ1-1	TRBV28	CASSPSTGYDTEAFF
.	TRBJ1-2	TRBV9	CASSVDGRYGYTF
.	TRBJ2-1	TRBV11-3	CASSPQGGQGYNEQFF
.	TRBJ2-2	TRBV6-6	CASSYSTGSGELFF
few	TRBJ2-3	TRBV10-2	CASSESVVRTDTQYF
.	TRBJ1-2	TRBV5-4	CASSLDPGQGTGYTF
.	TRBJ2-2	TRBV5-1	CASSGKGLAGYTGELFF
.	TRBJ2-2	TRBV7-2	CASSLPGLRELFF
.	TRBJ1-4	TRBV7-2	CASSFGQGFATNEKLFF
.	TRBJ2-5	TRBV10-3	CAISASFLGTGSQETQYF
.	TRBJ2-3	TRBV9	CASSVAFGTATDTQYF
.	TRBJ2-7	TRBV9	CASLTTGGGLAGAYEQYF
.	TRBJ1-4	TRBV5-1	CASSFGGSNEKLFF
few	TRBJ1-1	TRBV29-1	CSGDTGDTEAFF
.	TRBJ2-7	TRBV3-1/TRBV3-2	CASSQDLAGSEQYF
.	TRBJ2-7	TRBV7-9	CASSLPDRDYEQYF
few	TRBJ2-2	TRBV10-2	CASSPRLAGPTGELFF